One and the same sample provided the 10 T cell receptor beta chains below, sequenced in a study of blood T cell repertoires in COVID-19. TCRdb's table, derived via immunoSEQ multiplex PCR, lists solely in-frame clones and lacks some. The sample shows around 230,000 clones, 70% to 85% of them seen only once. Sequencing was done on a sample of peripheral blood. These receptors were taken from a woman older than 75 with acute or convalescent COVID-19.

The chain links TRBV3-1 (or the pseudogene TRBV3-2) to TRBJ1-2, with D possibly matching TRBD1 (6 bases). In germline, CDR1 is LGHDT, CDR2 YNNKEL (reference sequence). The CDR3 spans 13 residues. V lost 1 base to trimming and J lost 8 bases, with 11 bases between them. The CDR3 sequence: CASSQGQVRGYTF. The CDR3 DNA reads TGTGCCAGCAGCCAAGGACAGGTTCGGGGCTACACCTTC.

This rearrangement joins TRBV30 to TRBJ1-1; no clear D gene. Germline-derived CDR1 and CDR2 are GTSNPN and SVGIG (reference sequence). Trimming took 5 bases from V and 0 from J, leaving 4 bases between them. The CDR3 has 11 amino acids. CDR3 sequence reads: CAWSVNTEAFF. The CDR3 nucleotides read TGTGCCTGGTCTGTGAACACTGAAGCTTTCTTT.

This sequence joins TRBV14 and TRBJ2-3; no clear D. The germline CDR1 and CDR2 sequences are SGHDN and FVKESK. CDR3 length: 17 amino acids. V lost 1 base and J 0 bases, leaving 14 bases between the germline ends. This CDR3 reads CASSQGGVGRSTDTQYF. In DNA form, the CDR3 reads TGTGCCAGCAGCCAAGGAGGAGTGGGTCGGAGCACAGATACGCAGTATTTT.

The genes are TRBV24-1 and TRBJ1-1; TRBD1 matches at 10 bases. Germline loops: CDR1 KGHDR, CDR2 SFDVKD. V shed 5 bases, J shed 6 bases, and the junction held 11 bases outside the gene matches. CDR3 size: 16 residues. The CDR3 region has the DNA TGTGCCACCAGTGCTTCCCCAGGACAGGGGGGGTCTGAAGCTTTCTTT. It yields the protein CATSASPGQGGSEAFF.

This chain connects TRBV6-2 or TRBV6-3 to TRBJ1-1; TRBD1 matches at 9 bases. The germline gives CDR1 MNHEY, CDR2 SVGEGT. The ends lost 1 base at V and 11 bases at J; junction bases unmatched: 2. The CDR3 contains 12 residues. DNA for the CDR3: TGTGCCAGCAGTTACTGGACAGGGGAGGCTTTCTTT. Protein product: CASSYWTGEAFF.

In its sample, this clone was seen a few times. CDR3 in DNA: TGCGCCAGCAGCCTCGACAGACAGGGGGCACGCGGAAAACTGTTTTTT. Translation gives CASSLDRQGARGKLFF. V gene TRBV4-1 combines with J gene TRBJ1-4; TRBD1 matches 10 bases. Germline V gene lookup returns CDR1 MGHRA and CDR2 YSYEKL. This CDR3 contains 16 residues. J lost 10 bases, V lost 4 bases, and 12 bases had no gene match.

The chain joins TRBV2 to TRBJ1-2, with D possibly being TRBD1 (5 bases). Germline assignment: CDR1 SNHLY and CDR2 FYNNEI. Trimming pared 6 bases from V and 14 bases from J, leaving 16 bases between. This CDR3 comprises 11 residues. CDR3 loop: CASRTLGGLTF. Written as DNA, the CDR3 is TGTGCCAGCAGGACCCTCGGGGGGTTAACCTTC. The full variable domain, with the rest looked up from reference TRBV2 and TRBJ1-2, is EPEVTQTPSHQVTQMGQEVILRCVPISNHLYFYWYRQILGQKVEFLVSFYNNEISEKSEIFDDQFSVERPDGSNFTLKIRSTKLEDSAMYFCASRTLGGLTFGSGTRLTVV.

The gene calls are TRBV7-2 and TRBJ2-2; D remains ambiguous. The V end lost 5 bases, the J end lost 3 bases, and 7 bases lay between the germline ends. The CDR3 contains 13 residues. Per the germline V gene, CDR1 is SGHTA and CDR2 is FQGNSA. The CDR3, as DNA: TGTGCCAGCAGCCCCTCTTACACCGGGGAGCTGTTTTTT. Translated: CASSPSYTGELFF.

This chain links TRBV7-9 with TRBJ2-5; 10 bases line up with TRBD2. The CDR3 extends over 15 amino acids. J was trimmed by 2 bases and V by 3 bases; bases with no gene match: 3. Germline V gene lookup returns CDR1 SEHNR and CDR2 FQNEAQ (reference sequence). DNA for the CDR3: TGTGCCAGCAGCTTTTCTAGCGGGGGTCAAGAGACCCAGTACTTC. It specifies CASSFSSGGQETQYF.

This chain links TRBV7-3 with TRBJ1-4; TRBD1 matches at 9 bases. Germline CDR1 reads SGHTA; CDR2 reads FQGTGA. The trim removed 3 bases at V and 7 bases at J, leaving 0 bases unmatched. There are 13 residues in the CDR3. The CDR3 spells CASSLDRGEKLFF. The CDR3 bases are TGTGCCAGCAGCTTGGACAGGGGTGAAAAACTGTTTTTT.